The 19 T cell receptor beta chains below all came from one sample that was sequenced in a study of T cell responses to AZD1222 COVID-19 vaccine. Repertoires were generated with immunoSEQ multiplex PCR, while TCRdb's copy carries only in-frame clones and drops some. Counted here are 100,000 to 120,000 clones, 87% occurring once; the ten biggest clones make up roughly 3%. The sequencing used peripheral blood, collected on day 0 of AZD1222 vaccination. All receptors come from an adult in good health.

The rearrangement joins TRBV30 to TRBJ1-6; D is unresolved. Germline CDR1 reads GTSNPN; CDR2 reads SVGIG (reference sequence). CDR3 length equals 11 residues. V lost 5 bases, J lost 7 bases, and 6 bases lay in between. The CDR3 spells CAWGRNSPLHF. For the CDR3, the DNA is TGTGCCTGGGGTCGGAATTCACCCCTCCACTTT.

The DNA of the CDR3 is TGTGCCAGTAGAAGGACACTTGAAGCTTTCTTT. Its protein is CASRRTLEAFF. The rearrangement joins TRBV19 to TRBJ1-1; D perhaps matches TRBD1 (5 bases). The CDR3 sequence is 11 residues long. The ends were cut back, 6 bases at V and 7 bases at J, with 9 bases in the middle. Germline values: CDR1 LNHDA, CDR2 SQIVND (reference sequence). Using reference TRBV19 and TRBJ1-1 for the parts outside the CDR3, the full variable domain is DGGITQSPKYLFRKEGQNVTLSCEQNLNHDAMYWYRQDPGQGLRLIYYSQIVNDFQKGDIAEGYSVSREKKESFPLTVTSAQKNPTAFYLCASRRTLEAFFGQGTRLTVV.

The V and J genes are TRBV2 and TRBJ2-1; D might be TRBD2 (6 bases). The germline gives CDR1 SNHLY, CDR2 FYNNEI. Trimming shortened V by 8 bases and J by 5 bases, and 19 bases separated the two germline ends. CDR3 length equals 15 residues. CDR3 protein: CASPLRGGDNNEQFF. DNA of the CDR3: TGTGCCAGCCCTCTGAGGGGCGGGGATAACAATGAGCAGTTCTTC.

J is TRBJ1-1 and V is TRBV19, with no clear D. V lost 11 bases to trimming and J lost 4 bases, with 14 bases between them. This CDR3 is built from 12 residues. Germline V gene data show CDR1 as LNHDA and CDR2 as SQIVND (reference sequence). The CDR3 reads CAVTGVFTEAFF. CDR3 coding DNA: TGTGCCGTCACCGGAGTCTTCACTGAAGCTTTCTTT.

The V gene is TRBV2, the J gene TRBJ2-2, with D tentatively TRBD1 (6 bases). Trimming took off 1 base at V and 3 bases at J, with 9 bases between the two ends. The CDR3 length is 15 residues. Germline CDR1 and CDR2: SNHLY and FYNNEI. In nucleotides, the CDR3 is TGTGCCAGCAGTGAAGGTCAGGGGTACACCGGGGAGCTGTTTTTT. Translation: CASSEGQGYTGELFF.

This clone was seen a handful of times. The CDR3 bases are TGTGCCAGCAGCTTAGAGGGACGGGGCGACGAGCAGTACTTC. Translating gives CASSLEGRGDEQYF. V is TRBV7-9 and J is TRBJ2-7; perhaps D is TRBD1 or TRBD2 (5 bases each). Germline V gene lookup returns CDR1 SEHNR and CDR2 FQNEAQ (reference sequence). V dropped 1 base and J dropped 5 bases, with 12 bases sitting between them. There are 14 residues in the CDR3.

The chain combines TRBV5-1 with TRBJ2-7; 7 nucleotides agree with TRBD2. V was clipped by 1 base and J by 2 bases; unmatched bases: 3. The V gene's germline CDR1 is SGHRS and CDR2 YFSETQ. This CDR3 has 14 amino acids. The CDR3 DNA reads TGCGCCAGCAGCTTGTTTAGCGGGCCCTACGAGCAGTACTTC. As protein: CASSLFSGPYEQYF.

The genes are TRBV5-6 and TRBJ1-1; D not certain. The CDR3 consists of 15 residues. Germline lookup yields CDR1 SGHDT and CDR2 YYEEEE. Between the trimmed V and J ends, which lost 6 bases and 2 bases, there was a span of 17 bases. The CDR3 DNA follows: TGTGCCAGCACCCTGATGGGAGGTGATAACACTGAAGCTTTCTTT. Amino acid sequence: CASTLMGGDNTEAFF.

The DNA of the CDR3 is TGTGCCAGCAGCTTAGGGGGGCCCCCCCAGCCCCAGCATTTT. Protein product: CASSLGGPPQPQHF. The V and J genes are TRBV7-2 and TRBJ1-5, with D possibly being TRBD1 (6 bases). The germline CDR1 and CDR2 sequences are SGHTA and FQGNSA. This CDR3 spans 14 amino acids. The ends were cut back, 1 base at V and 7 bases at J, with 11 bases in the middle.

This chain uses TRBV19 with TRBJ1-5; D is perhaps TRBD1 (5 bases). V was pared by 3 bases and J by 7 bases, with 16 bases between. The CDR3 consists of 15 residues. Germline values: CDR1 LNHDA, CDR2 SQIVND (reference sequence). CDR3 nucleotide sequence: TGTGCCAGTAGTATCTCCGCCCAGTCAGGGCAGCCCCAGCATTTT. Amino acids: CASSISAQSGQPQHF.

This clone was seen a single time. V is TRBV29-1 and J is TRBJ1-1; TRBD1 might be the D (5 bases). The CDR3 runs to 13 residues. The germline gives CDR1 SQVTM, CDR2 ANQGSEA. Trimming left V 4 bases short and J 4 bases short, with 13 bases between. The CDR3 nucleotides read TGCAGCGTTGTGGTCAGGGATGGCACTGAAGCTTTCTTT. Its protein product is CSVVVRDGTEAFF.

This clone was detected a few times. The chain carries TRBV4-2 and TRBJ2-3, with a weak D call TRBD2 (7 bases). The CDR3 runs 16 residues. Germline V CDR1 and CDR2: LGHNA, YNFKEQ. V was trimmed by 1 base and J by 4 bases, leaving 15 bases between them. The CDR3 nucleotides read TGTGCCAGCAGCCAAGGCCAGGGAGGGGGTGCAGATACGCAGTATTTT. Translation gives CASSQGQGGGADTQYF.

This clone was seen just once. CDR3 in DNA: TGTGCCAGTAGTGCGGCTAGGGAGGCCGGGGAGCTGTTTTTT. Amino acids: CASSAAREAGELFF. The chain employs TRBV19 and TRBJ2-2, with D perhaps TRBD2 (6 bases). Trimming took 5 bases from V and 6 from J, leaving 13 bases between them. From germline, CDR1 is LNHDA and CDR2 SQIVND (reference sequence). The length of the CDR3 is 14 residues.

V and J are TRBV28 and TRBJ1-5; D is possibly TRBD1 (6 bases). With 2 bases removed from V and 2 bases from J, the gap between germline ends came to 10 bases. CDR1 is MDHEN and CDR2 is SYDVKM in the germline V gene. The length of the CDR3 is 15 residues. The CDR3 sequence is CASSLRGPRNQPQHF. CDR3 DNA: TGTGCCAGCAGTTTACGGGGGCCGCGCAATCAGCCCCAGCATTTT.

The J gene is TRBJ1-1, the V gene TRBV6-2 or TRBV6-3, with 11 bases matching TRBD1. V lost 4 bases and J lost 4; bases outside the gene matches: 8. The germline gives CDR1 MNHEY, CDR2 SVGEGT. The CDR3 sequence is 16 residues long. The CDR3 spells CASSLGQGARGTEAFF. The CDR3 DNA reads TGTGCCAGCAGTTTAGGACAGGGGGCTCGCGGCACTGAAGCTTTCTTT.

As DNA, the CDR3 is TGTGCCAGCAGCTTGGAGGCGTCGAATCCCTACGAGCAGTACTTC. Residues: CASSLEASNPYEQYF. The chain couples TRBV7-2 to TRBJ2-7, with a weak D call TRBD2 (5 bases). This CDR3 spans 15 amino acids. Germline V lookup: CDR1 SGHTA, CDR2 FQGNSA. Trimming removed 3 bases from V and 2 bases from J, with 14 bases in between.

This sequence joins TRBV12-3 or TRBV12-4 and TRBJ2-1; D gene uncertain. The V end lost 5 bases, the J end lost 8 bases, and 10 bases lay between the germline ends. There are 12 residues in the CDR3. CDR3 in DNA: TGTGCCAGCAGTCCGGACCGGGATGAGCAGTTCTTC. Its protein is CASSPDRDEQFF.

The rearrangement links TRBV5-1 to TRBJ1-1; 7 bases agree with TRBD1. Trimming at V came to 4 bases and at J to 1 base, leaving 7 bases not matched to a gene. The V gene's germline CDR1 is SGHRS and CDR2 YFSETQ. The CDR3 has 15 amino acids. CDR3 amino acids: CASSHRTGPNTEAFF. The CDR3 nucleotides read TGCGCCAGCAGCCACAGGACAGGCCCGAACACTGAAGCTTTCTTT. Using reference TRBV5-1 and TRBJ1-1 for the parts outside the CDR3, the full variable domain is KAGVTQTPRYLIKTRGQQVTLSCSPISGHRSVSWYQQTPGQGLQFLFEYFSETQRNKGNFPGRFSGRQFSNSRSEMNVSTLELGDSALYLCASSHRTGPNTEAFFGQGTRLTVV.

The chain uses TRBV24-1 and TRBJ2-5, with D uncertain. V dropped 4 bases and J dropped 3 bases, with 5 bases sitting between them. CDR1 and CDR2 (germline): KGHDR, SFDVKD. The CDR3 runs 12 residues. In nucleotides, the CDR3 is TGTGCCACCAGTGACCCAAAAGAGACCCAGTACTTC. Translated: CATSDPKETQYF.